This record covers a single T cell receptor (beta chain). What it recognizes is unknown. This sample was taken from a study of T-cell memory formation after mild COVID-19. The V gene's germline CDR1 is SNHLY and CDR2 FYNNEI. Deletions cut 6 bases from V and 1 base from J, with 15 bases between. The CDR3 length is 15 residues. The study, taken as a whole, reports: Confirmation of SARS-CoV-2 specificity was lacking for second-wave clones peaking day 37.

TCRdb redid the calling of the 5' RACE reads with MiXCR, one entry per CDR3 protein. Here the sample spans 200,000 to 250,000 distinct CDR3 sequences, approximately 16% being singletons. The gene calls are TRBV2 and TRBJ1-1; D may be TRBD1 (5 bases). This TCR was recovered from a man younger than 35 who had mild COVID-19 (a few samples of this study predate the infection). Cell type and time point are not known. Sequenced input: PBMCs or a T cell subset sorted from them (not recorded which). CDR3 amino acids: CASRTLSQGNTEAFF. CDR3 bases: TGTGCCAGCAGGACCCTGAGCCAGGGGAACACTGAAGCTTTCTTT.